This T cell receptor (beta chain) was identified in a study of response to subunit inactivated influenza vaccine. Using its own MiXCR run on the RT-PCR reads, TCRdb lists one record per CDR3 protein. The sample yields 650,000 to 800,000 distinct CDR3 sequences, about 15% seen once. Whole-study findings and limits: Every seasonal influenza vaccination brings in few new T cells, the authors suggested.

V gave up 6 bases and J gave up 5 bases, with 13 bases separating them. The CDR3 covers 14 residues. CDR1 is MGHDK, CDR2 SYGVNS, per germline. Only a few counts were recorded for this clonotype. Antigen specificity is unknown. The clonotype was recovered from a man in his fifties or sixties who received an inactivated influenza vaccine. The chain recombines TRBV25-1 with TRBJ2-2; D possibly uses TRBD1 or TRBD2 (5 bases each). The sample was PBMCs from blood, taken around 14 days before vaccination. The chain's CDR3 is CASSSPWGTGELFF. In DNA, the CDR3 is TGTGCCAGCAGCTCCCCTTGGGGGACCGGGGAGCTGTTTTTT.